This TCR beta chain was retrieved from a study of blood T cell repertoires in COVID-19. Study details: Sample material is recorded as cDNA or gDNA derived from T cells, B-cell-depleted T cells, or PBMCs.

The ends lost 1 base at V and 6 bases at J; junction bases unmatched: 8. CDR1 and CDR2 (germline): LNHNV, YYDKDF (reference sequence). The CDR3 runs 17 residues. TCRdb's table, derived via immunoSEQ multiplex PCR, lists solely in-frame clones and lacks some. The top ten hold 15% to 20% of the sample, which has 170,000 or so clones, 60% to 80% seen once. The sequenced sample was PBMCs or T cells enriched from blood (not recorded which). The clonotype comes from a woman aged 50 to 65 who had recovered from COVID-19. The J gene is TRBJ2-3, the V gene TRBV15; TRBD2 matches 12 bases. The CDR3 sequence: CATSRAGLAGPMDTQYF. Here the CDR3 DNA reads TGTGCCACCAGCAGAGCCGGACTAGCGGGGCCCATGGATACGCAGTATTTT. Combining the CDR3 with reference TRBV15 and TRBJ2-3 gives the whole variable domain DAMVIQNPRYQVTQFGKPVTLSCSQTLNHNVMYWYQQKSSQAPKLLFHYYDKDFNNEADTPDNFQSRRPNTSFCFLDIRSPGLGDTAMYLCATSRAGLAGPMDTQYFGPGTRLTVL.